The 28 T cell receptor beta chains in this list originate from one sample, sequenced in a study of identical twins. TCRdb reanalysed the 5' RACE reads using MiXCR and keeps one entry per CDR3 protein. The table lists approximately 300,000 distinct CDR3 sequences, roughly 8.6% of them singletons, with around 7.1% in the top ten. The same specimen was also included in a second study, on yellow fever vaccine responses in identical twins.

Sequencing was carried out using CD8+ T cells sorted from blood. The receptors derive from a woman aged 18-35 years in good health.

The chain carries TRBV12-3 or TRBV12-4 and TRBJ2-1, with a weak D call TRBD2 (5 bases). The V gene lost 3 bases and the J gene lost 7 bases, with 16 bases spanning the gap. The CDR3 is 15 residues long. The CDR3 region is CASSFPRLHGNEQFF. In DNA, the CDR3 is TGTGCCAGCAGTTTCCCCCGACTACATGGGAATGAGCAGTTCTTC.

This clonotype showed up many times. The chain couples TRBV29-1 to TRBJ2-7, with 12 bases matching TRBD2. V shed 0 bases, J shed 4 bases, and the junction held 10 bases outside the gene matches. The CDR3 has 17 residues. The germline V gene has CDR1 SQVTM and CDR2 ANQGSEA. The CDR3 protein is CSVEDPETSGSRYEQYF. In DNA, the CDR3 is TGCAGCGTTGAAGATCCCGAGACTAGCGGGAGCAGGTACGAGCAGTACTTC.

The chain recombines TRBV9 with TRBJ2-2, with D possibly matching TRBD2 (5 bases). The germline CDR1 and CDR2 sequences are SGDLS and YYNGEE. With 2 bases removed from V and 0 bases from J, the gap between germline ends came to 14 bases. The CDR3 has 17 residues. The CDR3 nucleotides read TGTGCCAGCAGCGTGGGCGGGCGACCCACGAACACCGGGGAGCTGTTTTTT. Amino acids: CASSVGGRPTNTGELFF.

The CDR3 DNA sequence: TGTGCCAGCTCCCCGGCAGATACGCAGTATTTT. Amino acids: CASSPADTQYF. The chain uses TRBV12-3 or TRBV12-4 and TRBJ2-3; the D is unclear. This CDR3 has 11 amino acids. Trimming shortened V by 8 bases and J by 4 bases, and 7 bases separated the two germline ends.

This clonotype was detected many times. The chain links TRBV28 to TRBJ2-7; D gene uncertain. Per germline, CDR1 MDHEN and CDR2 SYDVKM. The length of the CDR3 is 12 residues. The V and J ends lost 5 bases and 0 bases respectively, with 5 bases between them. The CDR3: CASSLFSYEQYF. CDR3 coding DNA: TGTGCCAGCAGTCTTTTCTCCTACGAGCAGTACTTC. Supplemented by reference TRBV28 and TRBJ2-7, the full variable domain reads DVKVTQSSRYLVKRTGEKVFLECVQDMDHENMFWYRQDPGLGLRLIYFSYDVKMKEKGDIPEGYSVSREKKERFSLILESASTNQTSMYLCASSLFSYEQYFGPGTRLTVT.

This clonotype occurred a few times. The gene calls are TRBV30 and TRBJ2-7; TRBD2 aligns across 8 bases. V was clipped by 5 bases and J by 2 bases; unmatched bases: 11. Germline loops: CDR1 GTSNPN, CDR2 SVGIG (reference sequence). The CDR3 is 15 residues long. The CDR3, as DNA: TGTGCCTGGCGGACTAGCCCTCATTCAACCTACGAGCAGTACTTC. The encoded protein is CAWRTSPHSTYEQYF.

This clonotype was counted many times. The chain uses TRBV10-3 and TRBJ2-7; D is undetermined. The germline V and J ends were trimmed by 2 bases and 2 bases, with 7 bases remaining between them. Per the germline V gene, CDR1 is ENHRY and CDR2 is SYGVKD. The CDR3 has 13 amino acids. CDR3 coding DNA: TGTGCCATCAGTGAGGCCAGAGCCTACGAGCAGTACTTC. Translating it yields CAISEARAYEQYF.

CDR3 sequence reads: CASSLRIAGEEEQFF. In nucleotides, the CDR3 is TGTGCCAGCAGCTTAAGGATAGCGGGAGAGGAAGAGCAGTTCTTC. The V and J genes are TRBV7-8 and TRBJ2-1, with TRBD2 matching over 9 bases. Trimming removed 2 bases from V and 10 bases from J; junction bases left unmatched: 9. Germline V lookup: CDR1 SGHVS, CDR2 FQNEAQ. The CDR3 runs to 15 residues. The full variable domain, rest sourced from reference TRBV7-8 and TRBJ2-1, is GAGVSQSPRYKVAKRGQDVALRCDPISGHVSLFWYQQALGQGPEFLTYFQNEAQLDKSGLPSDRFFAERPEGSVSTLKIQRTQQEDSAVYLCASSLRIAGEEEQFFGPGTRLTVL.

There are many counts of this clonotype. V is TRBV12-3 or TRBV12-4 and J is TRBJ2-2; D gene uncertain. The CDR3 extends over 15 amino acids. With 4 bases removed from V and 3 bases from J, the gap between germline ends came to 12 bases. The CDR3 here is CASSSRHSYTGELFF. CDR3 coding DNA: TGTGCCAGCAGTTCCCGACATAGTTACACCGGGGAGCTGTTTTTT.

This chain uses TRBV20-1 with TRBJ2-4; 8 bases are shared with TRBD2. This CDR3 comprises 19 residues. Germline-derived CDR1 and CDR2 are DFQATT and SNEGSKA (reference sequence). J gave up 2 bases and V 4 bases, and 19 bases lay outside the gene matches. CDR3 in amino acids: CSAIPYPAGELVTKNIQYF. Here the CDR3 DNA reads TGCAGTGCTATTCCGTATCCAGCGGGAGAACTCGTGACCAAAAACATTCAGTACTTC.

This clonotype appeared many times. The V gene is TRBV28, the J gene TRBJ2-3; unclear D gene. Trimming stripped 4 bases from V and 1 base from J, with 12 bases between. The CDR3 sequence is 15 residues long. Germline CDR1 reads MDHEN; CDR2 reads SYDVKM. CDR3 DNA: TGTGCCAGCAGTTCGATGCGTTGGGGCACAGATACGCAGTATTTT. It yields the protein CASSSMRWGTDTQYF.

Only a few counts were recorded for this clonotype. The CDR3: CASSYSPLGSYNEQFF. The CDR3 DNA reads TGTGCCAGCAGTTACTCCCCCTTAGGGTCCTACAATGAGCAGTTCTTC. The rearrangement links TRBV6-2 or TRBV6-3 to TRBJ2-1, with D unclear. The CDR3 has 16 amino acids. The germline V and J ends were trimmed by 0 bases and 1 base, with 10 bases remaining between them. Looked up from germline, CDR1 is MNHEY and CDR2 is SVGEGT.

This clonotype was observed at least ten times. V is TRBV12-5 and J is TRBJ2-1, with D perhaps matching TRBD1 (5 bases). CDR3 length: 11 residues. V was cut by 6 bases and J by 7 bases, with 7 bases left in between. Germline assignment: CDR1 LGHNT and CDR2 FRNRAP. CDR3: CASGPGNEQFF. In DNA form, the CDR3 reads TGTGCTAGTGGCCCAGGGAATGAGCAGTTCTTC.

This clonotype was seen at least ten times. CDR3 in DNA: TGTGCCACCAGTGATTTGTCCGGGGCTGAAGCTTTCTTT. It specifies CATSDLSGAEAFF. The gene calls are TRBV24-1 and TRBJ1-1; no clear D gene. V was trimmed by 0 bases and J by 6 bases, leaving 7 bases between them. This CDR3 has 13 amino acids. The germline CDR1 and CDR2 sequences are KGHDR and SFDVKD.

The sample holds a few counts of this clonotype. The V gene is TRBV20-1, the J gene TRBJ2-1, with a weak D call TRBD2 (5 bases). The CDR3 runs to 15 residues. CDR1 and CDR2 (germline): DFQATT, SNEGSKA (reference sequence). The germline V and J ends were trimmed by 3 bases and 0 bases, with 12 bases remaining between them. This CDR3 reads CSASQAEDSYNEQFF. The CDR3 DNA sequence: TGCAGTGCTAGTCAAGCGGAGGACTCCTACAATGAGCAGTTCTTC.

This clonotype has more than one count but fewer than ten. The rearrangement uses TRBV4-3 and TRBJ1-2; 7 bases map to TRBD1. J was trimmed by 5 bases and V by 2 bases; bases with no gene match: 8. CDR1 is LGHNA, CDR2 YSLEER, per germline. CDR3 length: 15 amino acids. This CDR3 reads CASSQSQGTAYGYTF. Here the CDR3 DNA reads TGCGCCAGCAGCCAATCACAGGGGACCGCATATGGCTACACCTTC.

The V call is TRBV27, the J call TRBJ1-1, with TRBD1 matching over 7 bases. This CDR3 comprises 14 residues. The trim removed 5 bases at V and 4 bases at J, leaving 7 bases unmatched. Germline V gene sequence: CDR1 MNHEY, CDR2 SMNVEV (reference sequence). The CDR3 region has the DNA TGTGCCAGCAGTACACAGGGGTTCAGCACTGAAGCTTTCTTT. As protein: CASSTQGFSTEAFF.

V gene TRBV29-1 combines with J gene TRBJ2-7; unclear D gene. The V end lost 7 bases, the J end lost 4 bases, and 11 bases lay between the germline ends. Germline CDR1 SQVTM, CDR2 ANQGSEA. The CDR3 covers 11 residues. The CDR3 loop reads CSATTTYEQYF. DNA of the CDR3: TGCAGCGCAACAACAACGTACGAGCAGTACTTC.

This clonotype was counted between two and nine times. The V call is TRBV25-1, the J call TRBJ2-3; 12 bases map to TRBD1. This CDR3 has 21 residues. J was trimmed by 4 bases and V by 2 bases; bases with no gene match: 19. From germline, CDR1 is MGHDK and CDR2 SYGVNS. CDR3 protein: CASSELSGWRGGQGAADTQYF. The CDR3 bases are TGTGCCAGCAGTGAACTGAGTGGGTGGCGTGGGGGACAGGGGGCCGCAGATACGCAGTATTTT.

This clonotype was seen only a few times. The V gene is TRBV20-1, the J gene TRBJ1-1; 10 bases are a match to TRBD1. Per germline, CDR1 DFQATT and CDR2 SNEGSKA (reference sequence). The CDR3 is made up of 16 amino acids. V shed 1 base, J shed 2 bases, and the junction held 7 bases outside the gene matches. In nucleotides, the CDR3 is TGCAGTGCTAGAGCCGACAGGGGGCAGCCCAACACTGAAGCTTTCTTT. This gives the protein CSARADRGQPNTEAFF.

This clonotype was observed at least ten times. The genes are TRBV12-3 or TRBV12-4 and TRBJ2-7, with D hard to call. Trimming removed 7 bases at V and 4 bases at J, with 8 bases between. The CDR3 contains 11 residues. As DNA, the CDR3 is TGTGCCAGCACGGCCTCGTACGAGCAGTACTTC. Its translation: CASTASYEQYF.

This CDR3 reads CASSQVVGQIYEQYF. In nucleotides, the CDR3 is TGTGCCAGCAGCCAAGTTGTAGGACAGATCTACGAGCAGTACTTC. The chain is built from TRBV3-1 and TRBJ2-7; TRBD1 might be the D (6 bases). The V end was cut by 1 base, the J end by 3 bases, with 13 bases between. This CDR3 is 15 amino acids long. Germline CDR1 and CDR2: LGHDT and YNNKEL (reference sequence).

This clonotype has ten or more counts. The chain joins TRBV11-2 to TRBJ2-1; 10 bases are shared with TRBD1. The germline CDR1 and CDR2 sequences are SGHAT and FQNNGV. With 4 bases clipped from V and 2 bases from J, the junction kept 5 bases outside the gene matches. The CDR3 contains 16 residues. The CDR3 DNA reads TGTGCCAGCAGCTCCACGACAGGGGGCACCTACAATGAGCAGTTCTTC. This translates into CASSSTTGGTYNEQFF. The full variable domain, completed using reference TRBV11-2 and TRBJ2-1, is EAGVAQSPRYKIIEKRQSVAFWCNPISGHATLYWYQQILGQGPKLLIQFQNNGVVDDSQLPKDRFSAERLKGVDSTLKIQPAKLEDSAVYLCASSSTTGGTYNEQFFGPGTRLTVL.

This clonotype was detected only a few times. The V call is TRBV7-9, the J call TRBJ1-4; D perhaps matches TRBD1 (5 bases). Trimming removed 4 bases from V and 4 bases from J, with 13 bases in between. The germline gives CDR1 SEHNR, CDR2 FQNEAQ (reference sequence). The CDR3 spans 15 residues. DNA for the CDR3: TGTGCCAGCAGCTCAGACAGTTCAATTAATGAAAAACTGTTTTTT. Amino acids: CASSSDSSINEKLFF.

This chain joins TRBV11-2 and TRBJ2-6, with D hard to call. Per germline, CDR1 SGHAT and CDR2 FQNNGV. The CDR3 loop spans 18 amino acids. The V gene lost 0 bases and the J gene lost 0 bases, with 12 bases spanning the gap. The CDR3: CASSLDPGYGSGANVLTF. As DNA, the CDR3 is TGTGCCAGCAGCTTAGACCCCGGTTACGGCTCTGGGGCCAACGTCCTGACTTTC.

The sample holds a few counts of this clonotype. The genes are TRBV5-5 and TRBJ1-5; 8 nucleotides match TRBD1. Germline V CDR1 and CDR2: SGHKS, YYEKEE (reference sequence). The CDR3 covers 16 residues. Trimming took 1 base from V and 2 from J; bases not matched to a gene: 5. CDR3 nucleotide sequence: TGTGCCAGCAGCTTGAACAGGGGGATTGGCAATCAGCCCCAGCATTTT. It codes for CASSLNRGIGNQPQHF. The entire variable domain, with the rest obtained from reference TRBV5-5 and TRBJ1-5, is as follows: DAGVTQSPTHLIKTRGQQVTLRCSPISGHKSVSWYQQVLGQGPQFIFQYYEKEERGRGNFPDRFSARQFPNYSSELNVNALLLGDSALYLCASSLNRGIGNQPQHFGDGTRLSIL.

This clonotype came up a few times. The rearrangement uses TRBV7-6 and TRBJ2-1; 8 bases map to TRBD2. The CDR3 runs 15 residues. Germline CDR1 reads SGHVS; CDR2 reads FNYEAQ. V was pared by 3 bases and J by 7 bases, with 8 bases of the junction left unmatched. The CDR3 nucleotides are TGTGCCAGCAGCTTGAGCGGGAGTCTTAGGAATGAGCAGTTCTTC. This codes for CASSLSGSLRNEQFF.

There are many counts of this clonotype. This chain links TRBV6-1 with TRBJ2-3; 8 nucleotides line up with TRBD2. The junction had 5 bases not matched to a gene; V was cut back by 3 bases and J by 0 bases. The CDR3 extends over 16 amino acids. The germline V gene has CDR1 MNHNS and CDR2 SASEGT. CDR3: CASSERGAPSTDTQYF. The CDR3 region has the DNA TGTGCCAGCAGTGAGCGGGGGGCCCCGAGCACAGATACGCAGTATTTT.